One sample yielded the 27 T cell receptor beta chains listed below, sequenced in a study of blood T cell repertoires in COVID-19. Some clones are missing from TCRdb's copy, which holds only in-frame ones; the method was immunoSEQ multiplex PCR. The table has hundreds of thousands of clones, 88% seen once. Specimen: peripheral blood. Every receptor here comes from a woman aged 25-40 years with COVID-19, enrolled during active disease.

The gene calls are TRBV4-3 and TRBJ2-7; tentatively, D is TRBD1 (5 bases). The CDR3 runs 16 residues. Trimming left V 0 bases short and J 6 bases short, with 18 bases between. Germline-derived CDR1 and CDR2 are LGHNA and YSLEER. The CDR3: CASSQESPSRASEQYF. CDR3 coding DNA: TGCGCCAGCAGCCAAGAATCTCCGAGCAGGGCCAGCGAGCAGTACTTC.

The chain has TRBV2 and TRBJ1-5; 8 bases are shared with TRBD1. V shed 5 bases, J shed 4 bases, and the junction held 4 bases outside the gene matches. Germline CDR1 SNHLY, CDR2 FYNNEI. CDR3 length equals 14 residues. CDR3 in DNA: TGTGCCAGCAGTCGGACAGGGTGGAATCAGCCCCAGCATTTT. As protein: CASSRTGWNQPQHF.

CDR3 DNA: TGTGCCTGGATCGGAGGTTTTACAGATACGCAGTATTTT. Amino acid sequence: CAWIGGFTDTQYF. The chain uses TRBV30 and TRBJ2-3; D might be TRBD2 (5 bases). The CDR3 is made up of 13 amino acids. V was cut by 4 bases and J by 3 bases, with 11 bases left in between. From germline, CDR1 is GTSNPN and CDR2 SVGIG (reference sequence).

This clone was seen at least ten times. The chain carries TRBV7-8 and TRBJ1-5, with D maybe TRBD1 (6 bases). V lost 4 bases, J lost 2 bases, and 18 bases lay in between. The germline V gene has CDR1 SGHVS and CDR2 FQNEAQ. The CDR3 has 17 residues. DNA of the CDR3: TGTGCCAGCAGCTCAGCGACAGGCCCGGCCGGCAATCAGCCCCAGCATTTT. The encoded protein is CASSSATGPAGNQPQHF.

J is TRBJ1-3 and V is TRBV3-1 (or the pseudogene TRBV3-2); D unclear. CDR3 length: 14 residues. Trimming removed 4 bases at V and 1 base at J, with 8 bases between. Germline V gene lookup returns CDR1 LGHDT and CDR2 YNNKEL (reference sequence). The CDR3: CASSLGPSGNTIYF. DNA for the CDR3: TGTGCCAGCAGCCTCGGTCCTTCTGGAAACACCATATATTTT.

The chain uses TRBV6-2 or TRBV6-3 and TRBJ2-2; D gene ambiguous. The CDR3 loop spans 14 amino acids. Trimming cost V 0 bases and J 8 bases, with 10 bases left between them. Germline V lookup: CDR1 MNHEY, CDR2 SVGEGT. CDR3 nucleotide sequence: TGTGCCAGCAGTTACTCGACTCGCCGGGGGGAGCTGTTTTTT. It yields the protein CASSYSTRRGELFF.

This chain joins TRBV4-3 and TRBJ2-7, with D maybe TRBD2 (5 bases). The V end lost 6 bases, the J end lost 0 bases, and 9 bases lay between the germline ends. The CDR3 is made up of 13 amino acids. Germline V gene sequence: CDR1 LGHNA, CDR2 YSLEER. The CDR3 coding sequence is TGCGCCAGCAGGAGAGGGAGCTCCTACGAGCAGTACGTC. Amino acids: CASRRGSSYEQYV.

The V call is TRBV18, the J call TRBJ2-7; D is perhaps TRBD2 (5 bases). With 3 bases removed from V and 6 bases from J, the gap between germline ends came to 21 bases. The CDR3 is 16 amino acids. Germline-derived CDR1 and CDR2 are KGHSH and LQKENI. This chain's CDR3 is CASSPWNTGIKFEQYV. CDR3 DNA sequence: TGTGCCAGCTCACCCTGGAACACCGGGATCAAATTCGAGCAGTACGTC.

The chain's CDR3 is CSVVGTGGVETF. For the CDR3, the DNA is TGCAGCGTCGTAGGGACAGGAGGCGTGGAGACCTTC. This chain joins TRBV29-1 and TRBJ1-2; TRBD1 matches at 8 bases. CDR3 length equals 12 residues. Germline CDR1 and CDR2: SQVTM and ANQGSEA. J lost 14 bases, V lost 6 bases, and 14 bases had no gene match.

The chain employs TRBV4-3 and TRBJ1-2; the D is unclear. There are 16 residues in the CDR3. CDR1 and CDR2 (germline): LGHNA, YSLEER. The V end lost 0 bases, the J end lost 4 bases, and 15 bases lay between the germline ends. This CDR3 reads CASSQDINGPTYGYTF. CDR3 DNA: TGCGCCAGCAGCCAAGATATAAATGGGCCAACCTATGGCTACACCTTC.

Here the CDR3 reads CASSQDKTAPYEQYV. In DNA, the CDR3 is TGCGCCAGCAGCCAAGATAAGACAGCTCCCTACGAGCAGTACGTC. This chain joins TRBV4-3 and TRBJ2-7; tentatively, D is TRBD1 (5 bases). Trimming left V 0 bases short and J 2 bases short, with 11 bases between. The CDR3 sequence is 15 residues long. The germline gives CDR1 LGHNA, CDR2 YSLEER.

The chain joins TRBV4-2 to TRBJ1-5; 8 bases are a match to TRBD1. The CDR3 is 15 residues long. The junction had 2 bases not matched to a gene; V was cut back by 0 bases and J by 4 bases. The germline V gene encodes CDR1 LGHNA and CDR2 YNFKEQ. The CDR3 loop reads CASSQDDRGNQPQHF. The CDR3 DNA reads TGTGCCAGCAGCCAAGATGACAGGGGAAATCAGCCCCAGCATTTT.

The chain is built from TRBV4-2 and TRBJ2-7; D is undetermined. Per the germline V gene, CDR1 is LGHNA and CDR2 is YNFKEQ. The CDR3 has 15 amino acids. V lost 1 base and J lost 0, with 10 bases in between. CDR3 bases: TGTGCCAGCAGCCAAGTTCCCTTGAGCTCCTACGAGCAGTACTTC. It codes for CASSQVPLSSYEQYF.

The chain is built from TRBV27 and TRBJ2-7, with D perhaps TRBD1 (6 bases). The germline V gene has CDR1 MNHEY and CDR2 SMNVEV (reference sequence). The V gene lost 2 bases and the J gene lost 6 bases, with 17 bases spanning the gap. This CDR3 is built from 15 residues. CDR3: CASSLGPTGSGEQYF. The CDR3 DNA reads TGTGCCAGCAGTTTAGGACCCACAGGGTCTGGCGAGCAGTACTTC.

This chain uses TRBV4-1 with TRBJ2-7, with D tentatively TRBD2 (5 bases). This CDR3 is 16 amino acids long. Germline lookup yields CDR1 MGHRA and CDR2 YSYEKL. Deletions cut 0 bases from V and 3 bases from J, with 15 bases between. The CDR3 DNA follows: TGCGCCAGCAGCCAAGACCTGAGGGCAGGAGTCTACGAGCAGTACTTC. Amino acid sequence: CASSQDLRAGVYEQYF.

The V call is TRBV7-2, the J call TRBJ2-5; TRBD2 matches at 10 bases. The CDR3 extends over 14 amino acids. V gave up 4 bases and J gave up 7 bases; unmatched junction bases: 6. Germline CDR1 reads SGHTA; CDR2 reads FQGNSA. CDR3 coding DNA: TGTGCCAGCAGCTGGAAGCGGGAGGGCGTGACCCAGTACTTC. Its translation: CASSWKREGVTQYF.

V gene TRBV6-2 or TRBV6-3 combines with J gene TRBJ2-1; weak D call: TRBD1 (5 bases). Germline CDR1 MNHEY, CDR2 SVGEGT. Trimming shortened V by 0 bases and J by 8 bases, and 11 bases separated the two germline ends. The CDR3 spans 14 residues. The CDR3 coding sequence is TGTGCCAGCAGTTACTCGCCACAGGTCGATGAGCAGTTCTTC. Its protein is CASSYSPQVDEQFF.

This chain links TRBV11-2 with TRBJ1-2; a possible D gene is TRBD1 (5 bases). In germline, CDR1 is SGHAT, CDR2 FQNNGV. V was cut by 4 bases and J by 8 bases, with 17 bases left in between. The CDR3 runs 14 residues. CDR3 in DNA: TGTGCCAGCAGCTGGGGCCAGTCAGGACGGGGCTACACCTTC. It specifies CASSWGQSGRGYTF. Supplemented by reference TRBV11-2 and TRBJ1-2, the full variable domain reads EAGVAQSPRYKIIEKRQSVAFWCNPISGHATLYWYQQILGQGPKLLIQFQNNGVVDDSQLPKDRFSAERLKGVDSTLKIQPAKLEDSAVYLCASSWGQSGRGYTFGSGTRLTVV.

V usage is TRBV6-5 and J usage is TRBJ1-5; 8 bases fit TRBD1. The CDR3 contains 15 residues. CDR1 is MNHEY, CDR2 SVGAGI, per germline. V trimming: 6 bases; J trimming: 2 bases; junction bases outside the gene matches: 6. The CDR3 DNA follows: TGTGCCAGCAGCCTAGACAGGGGTGGCAATCAGCCCCAGCATTTT. The encoded protein is CASSLDRGGNQPQHF.

CDR3 nucleotide sequence: TGTGCCAGTAGTCCTAGCGGGGGTTTTAAGACCCAGTACTTC. It yields the protein CASSPSGGFKTQYF. This sequence joins TRBV19 and TRBJ2-5; 10 nucleotides agree with TRBD2. Germline assignment: CDR1 LNHDA and CDR2 SQIVND (reference sequence). The CDR3 extends over 14 amino acids. The trim removed 5 bases at V and 6 bases at J, leaving 6 bases unmatched.

The genes are TRBV27 and TRBJ1-1; the D is unclear. The CDR3 consists of 15 residues. Trimming pared 6 bases from V and 0 bases from J, leaving 14 bases between. Germline CDR1 reads MNHEY; CDR2 reads SMNVEV (reference sequence). CDR3 region: CASSPLGRMNTEAFF. The CDR3 nucleotides are TGTGCCAGCAGCCCTTTAGGCAGGATGAACACTGAAGCTTTCTTT.

This clone was seen a single time. The chain has TRBV4-1 and TRBJ2-1; possibly TRBD2 for D (7 bases). V lost 4 bases and J 7 bases, leaving 20 bases between the germline ends. Germline CDR1 is MGHRA and CDR2 is YSYEKL. The CDR3 totals 16 residues. The CDR3 sequence: CASSPEGEGVFNEQFF. In DNA, the CDR3 is TGCGCCAGCAGCCCCGAAGGGGAGGGGGTGTTTAATGAGCAGTTCTTC.

V and J are TRBV28 and TRBJ1-4; 8 bases are shared with TRBD1. The CDR3 runs to 16 residues. Unmatched junction bases numbered 15, after V lost 7 bases and J lost 8 bases. Germline V gene sequence: CDR1 MDHEN, CDR2 SYDVKM. The chain's CDR3 is CASMGPQQGEWEKLFF. CDR3 sequence (DNA): TGTGCCAGCATGGGACCTCAACAGGGGGAATGGGAAAAACTGTTTTTT. Using reference TRBV28 and TRBJ1-4 for the parts outside the CDR3, the full variable domain is DVKVTQSSRYLVKRTGEKVFLECVQDMDHENMFWYRQDPGLGLRLIYFSYDVKMKEKGDIPEGYSVSREKKERFSLILESASTNQTSMYLCASMGPQQGEWEKLFFGSGTQLSVL.

This clone was recorded only once. This chain joins TRBV3-1 (or the pseudogene TRBV3-2) and TRBJ1-1; D gene ambiguous. CDR3 length equals 13 residues. Germline-derived CDR1 and CDR2 are LGHDT and YNNKEL (reference sequence). V was clipped by 6 bases and J by 2 bases, with 10 bases between them. CDR3 in amino acids: CASREIKNTEAFF. CDR3 in DNA: TGTGCCAGCAGGGAGATCAAAAACACTGAAGCTTTCTTT.

The chain is built from TRBV18 and TRBJ2-1; 10 bases line up with TRBD2. The CDR3 runs 14 residues. Germline CDR1 and CDR2: KGHSH and LQKENI. V trimming: 5 bases; J trimming: 9 bases; junction bases outside the gene matches: 7. CDR3 protein: CASSTGTSDSEQFF. The DNA for the CDR3 is TGTGCCAGCTCAACCGGGACTAGCGATAGTGAGCAGTTCTTC.

V gene TRBV5-1 combines with J gene TRBJ1-1; D unclear. With 0 bases removed from V and 1 base from J, the gap between germline ends came to 7 bases. This CDR3 has 14 residues. CDR1 is SGHRS, CDR2 YFSETQ, per germline. The CDR3 loop is CASSLGTKNTEAFF. The CDR3 region has the DNA TGCGCCAGCAGCTTGGGCACAAAGAACACTGAAGCTTTCTTT. The full variable domain, in which reference TRBV5-1 and TRBJ1-1 provide the parts outside the CDR3, is KAGVTQTPRYLIKTRGQQVTLSCSPISGHRSVSWYQQTPGQGLQFLFEYFSETQRNKGNFPGRFSGRQFSNSRSEMNVSTLELGDSALYLCASSLGTKNTEAFFGQGTRLTVV.

The chain uses TRBV19 and TRBJ2-5; 10 positions agree with TRBD2. V dropped 6 bases and J dropped 4; count of bases not matched to a gene: 8. The CDR3 totals 15 residues. Per germline, CDR1 LNHDA and CDR2 SQIVND (reference sequence). DNA of the CDR3: TGTGCCAGTAGACCCGTAGCGGGAGGAACAGAGACCCAGTACTTC. It encodes CASRPVAGGTETQYF.